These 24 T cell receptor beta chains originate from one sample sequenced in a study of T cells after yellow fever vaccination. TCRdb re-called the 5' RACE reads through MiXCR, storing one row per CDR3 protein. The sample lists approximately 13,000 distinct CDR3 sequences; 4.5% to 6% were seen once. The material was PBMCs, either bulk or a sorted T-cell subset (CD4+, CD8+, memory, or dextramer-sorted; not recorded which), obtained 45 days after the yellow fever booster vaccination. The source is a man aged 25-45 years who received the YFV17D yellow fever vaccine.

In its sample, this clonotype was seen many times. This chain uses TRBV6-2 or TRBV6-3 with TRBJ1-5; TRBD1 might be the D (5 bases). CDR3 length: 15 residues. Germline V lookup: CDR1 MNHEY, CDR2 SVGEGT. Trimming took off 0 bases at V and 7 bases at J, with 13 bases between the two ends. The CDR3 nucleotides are TGTGCCAGCAGTTACTCGACACTAACAGGCCAGCCCCAGCATTTT. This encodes CASSYSTLTGQPQHF.

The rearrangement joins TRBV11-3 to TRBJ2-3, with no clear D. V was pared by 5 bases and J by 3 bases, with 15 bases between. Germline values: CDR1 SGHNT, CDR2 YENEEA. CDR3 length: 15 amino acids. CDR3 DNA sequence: TGTGCCAGCAGCGAAGGGCTGGAGCAAACAGATACGCAGTATTTT. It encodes CASSEGLEQTDTQYF.

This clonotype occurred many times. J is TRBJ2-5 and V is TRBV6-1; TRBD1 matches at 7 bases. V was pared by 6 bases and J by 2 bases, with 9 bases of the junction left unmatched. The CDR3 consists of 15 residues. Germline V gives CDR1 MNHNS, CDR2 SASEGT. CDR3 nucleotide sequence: TGTGCCAGCAGCTCGACAGGGCGGGCACAAGAGACCCAGTACTTC. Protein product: CASSSTGRAQETQYF.

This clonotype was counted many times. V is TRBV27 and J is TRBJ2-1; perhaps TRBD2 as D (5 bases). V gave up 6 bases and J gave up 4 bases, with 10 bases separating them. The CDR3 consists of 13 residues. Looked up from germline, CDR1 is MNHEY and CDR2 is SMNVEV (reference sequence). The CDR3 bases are TGTGCCAGCAGCGTCGGACTTTACAATGAGCAGTTCTTC. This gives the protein CASSVGLYNEQFF.

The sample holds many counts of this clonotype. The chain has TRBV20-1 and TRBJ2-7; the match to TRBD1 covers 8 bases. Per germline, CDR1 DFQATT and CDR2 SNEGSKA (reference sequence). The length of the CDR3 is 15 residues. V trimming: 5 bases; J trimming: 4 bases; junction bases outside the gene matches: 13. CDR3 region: CSASIPGQDIYEQYF. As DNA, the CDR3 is TGCAGTGCTTCTATCCCGGGACAGGATATTTACGAGCAGTACTTC.

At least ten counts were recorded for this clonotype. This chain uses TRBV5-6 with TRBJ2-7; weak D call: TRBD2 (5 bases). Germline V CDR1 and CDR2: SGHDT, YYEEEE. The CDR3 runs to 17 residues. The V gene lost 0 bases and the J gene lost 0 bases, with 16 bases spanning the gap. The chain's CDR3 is CASSLASGTDLSYEQYF. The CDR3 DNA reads TGTGCCAGCAGCTTGGCCTCGGGAACGGACCTCTCCTACGAGCAGTACTTC.

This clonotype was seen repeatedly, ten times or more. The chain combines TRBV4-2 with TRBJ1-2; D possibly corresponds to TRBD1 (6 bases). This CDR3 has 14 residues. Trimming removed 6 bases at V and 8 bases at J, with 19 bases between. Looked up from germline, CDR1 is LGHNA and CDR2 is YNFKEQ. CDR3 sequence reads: CASRQAGGSWGYTF. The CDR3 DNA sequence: TGTGCCAGCAGACAGGCCGGGGGCTCTTGGGGCTACACCTTC.

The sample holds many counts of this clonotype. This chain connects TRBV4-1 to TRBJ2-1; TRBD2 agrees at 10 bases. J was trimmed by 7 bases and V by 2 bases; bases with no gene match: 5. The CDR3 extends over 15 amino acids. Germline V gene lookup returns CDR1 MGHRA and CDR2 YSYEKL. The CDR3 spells CASSQPSGRDNEQFF. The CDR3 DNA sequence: TGCGCCAGCAGCCAACCAAGCGGGAGGGATAATGAGCAGTTCTTC.

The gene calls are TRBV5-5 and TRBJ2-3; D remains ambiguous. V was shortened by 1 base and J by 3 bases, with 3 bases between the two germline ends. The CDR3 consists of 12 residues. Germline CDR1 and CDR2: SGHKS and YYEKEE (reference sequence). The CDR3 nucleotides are TGTGCCAGCAGCTTGAAAACAGATACGCAGTATTTT. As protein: CASSLKTDTQYF.

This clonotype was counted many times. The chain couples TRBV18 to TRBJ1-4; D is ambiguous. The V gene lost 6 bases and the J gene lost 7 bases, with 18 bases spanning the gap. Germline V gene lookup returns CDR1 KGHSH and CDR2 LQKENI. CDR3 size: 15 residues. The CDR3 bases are TGTGCCAGCTCGGAGAACCGGGAGCAGGCTGAAAAACTGTTTTTT. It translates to CASSENREQAEKLFF.

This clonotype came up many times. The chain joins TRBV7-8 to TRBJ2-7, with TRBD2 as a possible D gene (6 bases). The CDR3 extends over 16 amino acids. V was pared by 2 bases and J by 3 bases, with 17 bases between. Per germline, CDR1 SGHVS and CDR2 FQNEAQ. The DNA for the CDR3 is TGTGCCAGCAGCTTAATAGCCGGGACTGTTTACTACGAGCAGTACTTC. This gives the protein CASSLIAGTVYYEQYF.

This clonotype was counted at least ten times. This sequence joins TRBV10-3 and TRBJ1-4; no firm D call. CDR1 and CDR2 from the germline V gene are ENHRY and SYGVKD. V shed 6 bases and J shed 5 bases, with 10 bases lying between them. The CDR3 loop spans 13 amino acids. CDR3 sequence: CAIRTLENEKLFF. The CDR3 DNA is TGTGCCATCAGGACTTTGGAGAATGAAAAACTGTTTTTT.

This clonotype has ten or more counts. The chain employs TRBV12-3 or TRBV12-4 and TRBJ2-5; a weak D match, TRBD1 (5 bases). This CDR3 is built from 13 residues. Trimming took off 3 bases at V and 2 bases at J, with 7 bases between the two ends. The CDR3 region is CASSLGQQETQYF. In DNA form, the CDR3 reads TGTGCCAGCAGTTTGGGGCAGCAAGAGACCCAGTACTTC.

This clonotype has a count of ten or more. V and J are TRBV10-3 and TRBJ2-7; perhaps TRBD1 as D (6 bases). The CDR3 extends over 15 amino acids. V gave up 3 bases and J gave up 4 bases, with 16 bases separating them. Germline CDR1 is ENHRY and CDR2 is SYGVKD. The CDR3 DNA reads TGTGCCATCAGTGACCCGACAGGAGTCGATTACGAGCAGTACTTC. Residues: CAISDPTGVDYEQYF.

The CDR3 region is CASSPGTSGRDEQFF. CDR3 coding DNA: TGTGCCAGCAGCCCCGGGACTAGCGGGAGGGATGAGCAGTTCTTC. V gene TRBV4-2 combines with J gene TRBJ2-1, with TRBD2 matching 16 bases. V lost 4 bases and J lost 8; bases outside the gene matches: 2. Germline lookup yields CDR1 LGHNA and CDR2 YNFKEQ. This CDR3 spans 15 amino acids.

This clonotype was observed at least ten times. DNA of the CDR3: TGTGCCAGTAGTATCAGGCTAGCGGGAGTGGCAGTCTACAATGAGCAGTTCTTC. The encoded protein is CASSIRLAGVAVYNEQFF. This chain connects TRBV19 to TRBJ2-1, with TRBD2 matching over 10 bases. Germline CDR1 is LNHDA and CDR2 is SQIVND (reference sequence). The ends lost 3 bases at V and 3 bases at J; junction bases unmatched: 11. The CDR3 spans 18 residues.

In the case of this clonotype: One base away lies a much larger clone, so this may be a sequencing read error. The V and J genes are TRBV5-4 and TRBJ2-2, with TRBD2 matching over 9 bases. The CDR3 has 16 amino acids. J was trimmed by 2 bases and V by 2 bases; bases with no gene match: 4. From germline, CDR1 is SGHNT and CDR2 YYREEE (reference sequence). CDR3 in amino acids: CASSFGLAINTGELFF. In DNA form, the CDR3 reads TGTGCCAGCAGCTTCGGACTAGCGATCAACACCGGGGAGCTGTTTTTT.

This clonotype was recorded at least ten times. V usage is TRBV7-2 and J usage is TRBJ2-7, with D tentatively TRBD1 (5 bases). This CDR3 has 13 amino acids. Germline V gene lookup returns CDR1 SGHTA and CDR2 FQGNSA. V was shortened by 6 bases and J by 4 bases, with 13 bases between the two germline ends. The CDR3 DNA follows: TGTGCCAGCAGGCTTCGGACATTTTACGAGCAGTACTTC. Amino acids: CASRLRTFYEQYF.

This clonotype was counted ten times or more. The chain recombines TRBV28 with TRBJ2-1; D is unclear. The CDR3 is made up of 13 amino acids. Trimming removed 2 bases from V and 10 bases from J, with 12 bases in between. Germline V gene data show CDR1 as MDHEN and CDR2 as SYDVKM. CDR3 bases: TGTGCCAGCAGTTTACGGGTACCGAGGGAGCAGTTCTTC. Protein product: CASSLRVPREQFF.

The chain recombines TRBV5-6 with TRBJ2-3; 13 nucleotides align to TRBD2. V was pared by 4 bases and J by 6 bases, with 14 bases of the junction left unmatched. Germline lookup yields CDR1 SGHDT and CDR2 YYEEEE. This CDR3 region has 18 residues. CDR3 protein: CASSPVLWTSGSGDTQYF. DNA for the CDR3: TGTGCCAGCAGCCCCGTTCTCTGGACTAGCGGGAGCGGCGATACGCAGTATTTT.

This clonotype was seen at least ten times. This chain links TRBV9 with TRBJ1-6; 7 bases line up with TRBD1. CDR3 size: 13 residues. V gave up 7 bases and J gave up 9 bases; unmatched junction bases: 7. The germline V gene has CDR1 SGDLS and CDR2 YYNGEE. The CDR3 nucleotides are TGTGCCAGCTCGCCGGCAGGGGGTTCACCCCTCCACTTT. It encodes CASSPAGGSPLHF.

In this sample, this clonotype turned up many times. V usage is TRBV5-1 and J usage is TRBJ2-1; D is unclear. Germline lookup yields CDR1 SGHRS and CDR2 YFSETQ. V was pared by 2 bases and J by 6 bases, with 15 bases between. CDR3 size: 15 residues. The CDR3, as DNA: TGCGCCAGCAGCTTATTATCCGGAGAGTTCAATGAGCAGTTCTTC. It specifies CASSLLSGEFNEQFF.

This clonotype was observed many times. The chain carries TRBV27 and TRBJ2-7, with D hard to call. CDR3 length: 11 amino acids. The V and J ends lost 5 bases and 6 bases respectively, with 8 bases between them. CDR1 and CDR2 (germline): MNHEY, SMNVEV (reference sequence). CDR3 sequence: CASSIGPEQYF. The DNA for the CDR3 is TGTGCCAGCAGTATAGGGCCCGAGCAGTACTTC.

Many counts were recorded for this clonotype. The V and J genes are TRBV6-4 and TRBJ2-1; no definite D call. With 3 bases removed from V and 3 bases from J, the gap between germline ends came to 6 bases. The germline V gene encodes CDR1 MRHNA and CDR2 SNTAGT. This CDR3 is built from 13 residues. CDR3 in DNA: TGTGCCAGCAGTGATGGCAACTACAATGAGCAGTTCTTC. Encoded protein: CASSDGNYNEQFF.